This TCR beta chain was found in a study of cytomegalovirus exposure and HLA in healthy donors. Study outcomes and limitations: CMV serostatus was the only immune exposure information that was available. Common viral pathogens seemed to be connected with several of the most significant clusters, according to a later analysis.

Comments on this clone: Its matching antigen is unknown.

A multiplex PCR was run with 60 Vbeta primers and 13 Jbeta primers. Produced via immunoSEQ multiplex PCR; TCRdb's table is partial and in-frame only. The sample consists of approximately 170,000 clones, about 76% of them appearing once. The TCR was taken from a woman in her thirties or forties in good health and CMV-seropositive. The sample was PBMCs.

In DNA form, the CDR3 reads TGTGCCAGCAGTTCAAAATTCTACAATGAGCAGTTCTTC. This sequence encodes CASSSKFYNEQFF. The chain is built from TRBV6-5 and TRBJ2-1; D is uncertain. The CDR3 extends over 13 amino acids. V lost 4 bases and J lost 3, with 7 bases in between. CDR1 is MNHEY, CDR2 SVGAGI, per germline.